Reported below is one T cell receptor (beta chain). The antigen remains undetermined. These data originate in a study of CD8+ T cells in alopecia areata. Across the study: The drug, oral tofacitinib, was given to treated patients at 5 to 10 mg twice daily.

General study points: For lesional scalp, especially alopecia totalis/universalis, clonality was higher than in normal scalp. Between patients, shared TCR sequences were less clear than in mice. This was possibly due in part to HLA diversity in the patient population.

Trimming shortened V by 0 bases and J by 5 bases, and 5 bases separated the two germline ends. Germline values: CDR1 LGHNA, CDR2 YNFKEQ. This CDR3 has 13 amino acids. RNA extraction and reverse transcription yielded cDNA as sequencing template. Clones were read by immunoSEQ multiplex PCR, and TCRdb kept only the in-frame ones, dropping some. Among some 150,000 clones listed, roughly 62% were seen once. The sequence was collected from a human donor with alopecia areata. The chain recombines TRBV4-2 with TRBJ1-5, with unresolved D. Sequencing was performed on CD4+ T cells sorted from blood, taken at week 0. CDR3 loop: CASSQDRDQPQHF. For the CDR3, the DNA is TGTGCCAGCAGCCAAGACCGGGATCAGCCCCAGCATTTT.